Sequencing of this T cell receptor (beta chain) was carried out in a study of early T cells in non-severe SARS-CoV-2 infection. Overall study findings and caveats: Database matching using VDJdb favored anti-spike CD8 responses, with private and CD4 specificities left missing.

The table lists this clonotype with a few counts. Antigen unknown. Each cDNA molecule carried a unique molecular identifier. TCRdb ran MiXCR on the 5' RACE reads and lists one entry per CDR3 protein. The sample includes some 49,000 distinct CDR3 sequences, about 4.6% seen only once; the top ten take 6%. Sequencing used whole blood. This receptor was identified in an adult who was a healthcare worker with PCR-confirmed SARS-CoV-2 infection or an uninfected control (not recorded which).

In DNA form, the CDR3 reads TGTGCCTGGAGTCGCGGGAGGGACAATGAGCAGTTCTTC. Protein: CAWSRGRDNEQFF. The rearrangement uses TRBV30 and TRBJ2-1; 9 bases agree with TRBD2. The CDR3 loop spans 13 amino acids. CDR1 is GTSNPN and CDR2 is SVGIG in the germline V gene (reference sequence). V trimming: 2 bases; J trimming: 5 bases; junction bases outside the gene matches: 1.